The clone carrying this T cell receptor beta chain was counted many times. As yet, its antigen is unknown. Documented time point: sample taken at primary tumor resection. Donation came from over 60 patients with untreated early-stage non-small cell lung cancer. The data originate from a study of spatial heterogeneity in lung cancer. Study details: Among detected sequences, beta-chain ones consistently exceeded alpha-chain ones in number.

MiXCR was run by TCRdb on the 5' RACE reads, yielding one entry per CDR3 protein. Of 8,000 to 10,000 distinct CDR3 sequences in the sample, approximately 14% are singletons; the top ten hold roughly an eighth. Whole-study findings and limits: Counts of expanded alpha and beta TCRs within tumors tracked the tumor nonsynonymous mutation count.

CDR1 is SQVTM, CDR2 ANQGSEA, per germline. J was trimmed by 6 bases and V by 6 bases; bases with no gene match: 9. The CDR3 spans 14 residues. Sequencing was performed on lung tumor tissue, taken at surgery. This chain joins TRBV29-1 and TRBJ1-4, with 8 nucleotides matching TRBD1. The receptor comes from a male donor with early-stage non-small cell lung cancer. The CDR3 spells CSVAQGAQDEKLFF. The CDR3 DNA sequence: TGCAGCGTAGCCCAGGGGGCGCAAGATGAAAAACTGTTTTTT.